The source of this T cell receptor (beta chain) is a study of shared clonotypes between healthy human individuals. About the study: For every donor, three CD4 naive, three CD4 memory, two CD8 naive and one CD8 memory plates were used. Overall study findings and caveats: Of the naive CD4 clonotypes, roughly 5.5% were shared across a few donors.

The trim removed 3 bases at V and 1 base at J, leaving 3 bases unmatched. CDR3 size: 14 residues. In germline, CDR1 is MGHRA, CDR2 YSYEKL. Naive-designated CD8 cells lacked CD45RO, were positively enriched for CCR7, and omitted terminally differentiated effector memory CD45RA+ cells. The donors were adults (healthy and HIV-negative) with no recent acute infections or vaccinations. A remark on this clone: What it binds is not known.

The data were produced by immunoSEQ multiplex PCR, yet TCRdb's version contains in-frame clones alone and is incomplete. This sample yields around 2,100,000 clones, of which roughly 95% are seen a single time; less than 1.5% belongs to the top ten. The specimen sequenced was naive CD8+ T cells sorted from blood. The receptor's source is a man younger than 35 in good health. The chain couples TRBV4-1 to TRBJ2-7; 7 bases agree with TRBD1. The DNA of the CDR3 is TGCGCCAGCAGCCACCAGACAGGGTCCTACGAGCAGTACTTC. Its translation is CASSHQTGSYEQYF.